This T cell receptor beta chain emerged from a study of breast tumors, draining lymph nodes, adjacent tissues. The study's findings and limits: That most tumor T cells come from lymph nodes remained unproven. Tumor repertoires ranked between lymph nodes and nontumor tissue in diversity, with V and J gene preferences.

The CDR3 sequence is 16 residues long. Trimming removed 0 bases from V and 3 bases from J; junction bases left unmatched: 4. Germline V gene sequence: CDR1 LGHDT, CDR2 YNNKEL (reference sequence). Axillary draining lymph nodes of breast cancer patients supplied the node samples. TCRdb independently ran MiXCR on the multiplex PCR reads; one entry per CDR3 protein. The table shows around 250,000 distinct CDR3 sequences, with about 34% occurring only once. About this clonotype itself: Its antigen is as yet unknown.

Sequenced material: axillary lymph node tissue. The receptor's source is a female donor with breast cancer. Some clones in this sample may be carry-over from other donors' samples. The chain couples TRBV3-1 to TRBJ2-7; 11 bases align to TRBD1. The CDR3 region is CASSQEAGTGGYEQYF. CDR3 DNA sequence: TGTGCCAGCAGCCAAGAAGCTGGGACAGGGGGCTACGAGCAGTACTTC.